What follows are 20 T cell receptor beta chains derived from one specimen sequenced in a study of glioma-infiltrating T cells. Amplification of TCR alpha and beta CDR3 regions from RNA used iRepertoire nested multiplex PCR. TCRdb independently ran MiXCR on the multiplex PCR reads; one entry per CDR3 protein. The top ten hold 44% of the sample, which has more than 100,000 distinct CDR3 sequences, around 28% seen once. The specimen sequenced was glioma tissue, nonneoplastic brain tissue, or PBMCs (not recorded which). Source of these receptors: a human donor with low-grade glioma or glioblastoma, undergoing nonglioma brain surgery, or in good health (not recorded which).

This clonotype was detected many times. The chain carries TRBV7-9 and TRBJ1-2; D is possibly TRBD1 (5 bases). Germline CDR1 reads SEHNR; CDR2 reads FQNEAQ (reference sequence). The V end was cut by 5 bases, the J end by 3 bases, with 10 bases between. The CDR3 runs to 13 residues. Here the CDR3 reads CASSQQTDYGYTF. CDR3 nucleotides: TGTGCCAGCAGCCAACAGACAGACTATGGCTACACCTTC.

This clonotype was found many times. This chain connects TRBV27 to TRBJ2-7; D is perhaps TRBD2 (6 bases). The CDR3 extends over 15 amino acids. CDR1 is MNHEY and CDR2 is SMNVEV in the germline V gene (reference sequence). V was pared by 8 bases and J by 3 bases, with 20 bases between. The CDR3 loop reads CASRRGSTENYEQYF. DNA of the CDR3: TGTGCCAGCCGTCGGGGGTCGACCGAAAACTACGAGCAGTACTTC.

This clonotype was counted many times. This chain uses TRBV11-2 with TRBJ2-3, with 8 bases lining up with TRBD2. After removal of 3 bases from V and 0 bases from J, the junction contained 8 bases not matched to a gene. Germline CDR1 SGHAT, CDR2 FQNNGV. The CDR3 is 17 amino acids. The CDR3: CASSFPGGDSSTDTQYF. The CDR3 DNA sequence: TGTGCCAGCAGCTTCCCCGGGGGGGATTCTAGCACAGATACGCAGTATTTT.

This chain joins TRBV7-9 and TRBJ1-6, with D possibly matching TRBD1 (5 bases). CDR3 size: 13 residues. Germline V CDR1 and CDR2: SEHNR, FQNEAQ (reference sequence). V was trimmed by 3 bases and J by 10 bases, leaving 10 bases between them. The CDR3 sequence is CASSLGQNSPLHF. The CDR3 bases are TGTGCCAGCAGCTTGGGGCAAAACTCACCCCTCCACTTT.

Concerning this clonotype itself: A much larger clone differs from this one at a single base, so this may be a read error. The V call is TRBV20-1, the J call TRBJ2-7; TRBD2 agrees at 13 bases. The CDR3 totals 14 residues. CDR1 is DFQATT and CDR2 is SNEGSKA in the germline V gene (reference sequence). The CDR3 nucleotides are TGCAGTGCGGGACTAGCGGGGAATTCCTACAAGCAGTACTTC. It is translated as CSAGLAGNSYKQYF.

This clonotype was seen at least ten times. The J gene is TRBJ1-1, the V gene TRBV7-9, with D possibly matching TRBD1 (5 bases). Germline V gene lookup returns CDR1 SEHNR and CDR2 FQNEAQ (reference sequence). CDR3 length: 11 amino acids. V lost 5 bases to trimming and J lost 7 bases, with 8 bases between them. CDR3 region: CASSPTVEAFF. CDR3 coding DNA: TGTGCCAGCAGCCCGACAGTTGAAGCTTTCTTT. The complete variable domain, with remaining parts taken from reference TRBV7-9 and TRBJ1-1, reads DTGVSQNPRHKITKRGQNVTFRCDPISEHNRLYWYRQTLGQGPEFLTYFQNEAQLEKSRLLSDRFSAERPKGSFSTLEIQRTEQGDSAMYLCASSPTVEAFFGQGTRLTVV.

This clonotype was seen only once. A read error may account for a junction end that differs from germline. The chain carries TRBV7-3 and TRBJ1-1, with TRBD1 as a possible D gene (5 bases). CDR3 length: 14 residues. Germline CDR1 is SGHTA and CDR2 is FQGTGA. Written as DNA, the CDR3 is TGTGCCAGCAGCCCTACAGCCATGGACACTGGAGCTTTCTTT. Translated: CASSPTAMDTGAFF.

This chain joins TRBV20-1 and TRBJ2-1; 14 bases agree with TRBD2. The V gene's germline CDR1 is DFQATT and CDR2 SNEGSKA (reference sequence). J lost 5 bases, V lost 5 bases, and 11 bases had no gene match. The CDR3 spans 17 residues. The CDR3 protein is CSAPKPGLAGDNNEQFF. In nucleotides, the CDR3 is TGCAGTGCTCCTAAGCCGGGACTAGCGGGGGACAACAATGAGCAGTTCTTC.

This clonotype was recorded at least ten times. The genes are TRBV2 and TRBJ1-5, with TRBD1 matching 8 bases. The junction had 4 bases not matched to a gene; V was cut back by 5 bases and J by 1 base. In germline, CDR1 is SNHLY, CDR2 FYNNEI. This CDR3 spans 15 amino acids. The CDR3 sequence: CASSPTGVSNQPQHF. CDR3 nucleotides: TGTGCCAGCAGTCCGACAGGGGTCAGCAATCAGCCCCAGCATTTT.

As for this clonotype: A read error may be the cause here, since a much bigger clone is one base away. The chain employs TRBV2 and TRBJ2-3; the D is unclear. The CDR3 is made up of 16 amino acids. Germline assignment: CDR1 SNHLY and CDR2 FYNNEI. Trimming cost V 2 bases and J 0 bases, with 12 bases left between them. The CDR3 DNA sequence: TGTGCCAGCAGTGAAATCCCGAGGTCTAGCACAGATACGCAGTATTTT. Translation: CASSEIPRSSTDTQYF.

At least ten counts were recorded for this clonotype. The genes are TRBV20-1 and TRBJ1-4; TRBD1 matches 8 bases. There are 14 residues in the CDR3. Per germline, CDR1 DFQATT and CDR2 SNEGSKA (reference sequence). The V segment lost 1 base and the J segment 10 bases; nucleotides outside the gene matches: 8. CDR3 amino acids: CSARVPGQGVKLFF. The CDR3 DNA sequence: TGCAGTGCTAGAGTGCCAGGACAGGGAGTAAAACTGTTTTTT.

In the case of this clonotype: This may stem from a read error, because a much larger clone lies one nucleotide away. V and J are TRBV28 and TRBJ2-5; 8 bases are shared with TRBD1. The CDR3 length is 17 residues. Germline V gene sequence: CDR1 MDHEN, CDR2 SYDVKM. The CDR3 nucleotides are TGTGCCAGCAGCCCCGGACAGGGTTTCATAATTGGGGAGACCAAGTACTTC. Protein product: CASSPGQGFIIGETKYF.

In this sample, this clonotype turned up many times. This chain uses TRBV15 with TRBJ1-6; 10 bases match TRBD1. Unmatched junction bases numbered 11, after V lost 3 bases and J lost 15 bases. Germline V gene lookup returns CDR1 LNHNV and CDR2 YYDKDF (reference sequence). The CDR3 is 15 amino acids. The CDR3 loop is CATSSETGGYSSLHF. The CDR3 DNA reads TGTGCCACCAGCAGCGAGACAGGGGGCTACTCAAGCCTCCACTTT. The full variable domain, with the rest looked up from reference TRBV15 and TRBJ1-6, is DAMVIQNPRYQVTQFGKPVTLSCSQTLNHNVMYWYQQKSSQAPKLLFHYYDKDFNNEADTPDNFQSRRPNTSFCFLDIRSPGLGDTAMYLCATSSETGGYSSLHFGNGTRLTVT.

On this clonotype itself: A read error may explain this, as a much larger clone is one base away. The V call is TRBV12-3 or TRBV12-4, the J call TRBJ1-5, with D possibly TRBD1 on 5 matching bases. This CDR3 is built from 15 residues. V was clipped by 6 bases and J by 6 bases, with 18 bases between them. CDR3 amino acids: CASSPDSSASQPQHF. In DNA, the CDR3 is TGTGCCAGCAGCCCTGACAGCAGTGCTAGTCAGCCCCAGCATTTT.

This clonotype showed up just a few times. This chain joins TRBV6-2 or TRBV6-3 and TRBJ2-1, with 9 bases identical to TRBD1. From germline, CDR1 is MNHEY and CDR2 SVGEGT. The CDR3 runs 18 residues. The V gene end was trimmed by 2 bases and the J gene end by 1 base; junction bases not matched to a gene: 9. The CDR3 loop is CASSYPLTGGVSYNEQFF. The CDR3 DNA reads TGTGCCAGCAGTTACCCCCTGACAGGGGGGGTTTCCTACAATGAGCAGTTCTTC.

A word on this clonotype: An end of the junction does not agree with germline; a read error may underlie this. V gene TRBV2 combines with J gene TRBJ2-5, with 7 bases matching TRBD1. The CDR3 is 15 amino acids. Germline assignment: CDR1 SNHLY and CDR2 FYNNEI. Here the CDR3 reads CASSEGGTAKETKYF. For the CDR3, the DNA is TGTGCCAGCAGTGAAGGGGGGACAGCCAAAGAGACCAAGTACTTC.

The gene calls are TRBV5-4 and TRBJ2-3; D is unclear. Germline CDR1 reads SGHNT; CDR2 reads YYREEE (reference sequence). This CDR3 is built from 15 residues. Between the trimmed V and J ends, which lost 5 bases and 1 base, there was a span of 14 bases. The CDR3 nucleotides are TGTGCCAGCAGACCTGAAAGGCGCCGCACAGATACGCAGTATTTT. The encoded protein is CASRPERRRTDTQYF.

CDR3 loop: CASTNRGDETQYF. The CDR3 DNA follows: TGTGCCAGCACCAACCGGGGGGATGAAACCCAGTACTTC. This chain uses TRBV5-6 with TRBJ2-5; 7 nucleotides line up with TRBD2. Germline lookup yields CDR1 SGHDT and CDR2 YYEEEE. The CDR3 totals 13 residues. V trimming: 6 bases; J trimming: 8 bases; junction bases outside the gene matches: 10.

A few counts support this clonotype. This chain joins TRBV7-2 and TRBJ1-1; D remains unclear. There are 16 residues in the CDR3. The V end lost 5 bases, the J end lost 5 bases, and 21 bases lay between the germline ends. Germline V gives CDR1 SGHTA, CDR2 FQGNSA. The chain's CDR3 is CASSPYGGFIRTEAFF. The CDR3 region has the DNA TGTGCCAGCAGCCCTTACGGAGGATTCATCAGGACTGAAGCTTTCTTT. The full variable domain, rest sourced from reference TRBV7-2 and TRBJ1-1, is GAGVSQSPSNKVTEKGKDVELRCDPISGHTALYWYRQSLGQGLEFLIYFQGNSAPDKSGLPSDRFSAERTGGSVSTLTIQRTQQEDSAVYLCASSPYGGFIRTEAFFGQGTRLTVV.

To note about this clonotype: A read error may be the cause here, since a much bigger clone is one base away. The V call is TRBV20-1, the J call TRBJ2-7; 13 bases fit TRBD2. This CDR3 contains 14 residues. Germline CDR1 DFQATT, CDR2 SNEGSKA (reference sequence). CDR3 in DNA: TGCATTGCCCCGGGACTAGCGGGGTTCTACGAGCAGTACTTC. Translated, it gives CIAPGLAGFYEQYF.